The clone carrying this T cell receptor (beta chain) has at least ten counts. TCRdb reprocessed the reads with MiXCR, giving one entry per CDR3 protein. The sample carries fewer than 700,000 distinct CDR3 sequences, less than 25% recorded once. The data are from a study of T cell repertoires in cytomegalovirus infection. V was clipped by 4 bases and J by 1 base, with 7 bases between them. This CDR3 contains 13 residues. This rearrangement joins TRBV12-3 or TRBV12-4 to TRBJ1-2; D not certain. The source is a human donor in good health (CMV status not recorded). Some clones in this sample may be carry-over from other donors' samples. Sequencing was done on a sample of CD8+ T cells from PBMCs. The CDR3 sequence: CASSSTLNYGYTF. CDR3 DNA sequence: TGTGCCAGCAGTTCTACGCTTAACTATGGCTACACCTTC.